Below, 20 T cell receptor beta chains from the same sample are listed, as sequenced in a study of T cell responses to AZD1222 COVID-19 vaccine. Assay: immunoSEQ multiplex PCR; the TCRdb copy retains only in-frame clones and omits some. The sample records tens of thousands of clones, 90% being singletons. The specimen was peripheral blood, collected 28 days after the second AZD1222 dose. The receptors were sampled from an adult who received the AZD1222 COVID-19 vaccine.

The CDR3 coding sequence is TGTGCCAGCAGCCATAGACAGTTCAATGAGCAGTTCTTC. Translated: CASSHRQFNEQFF. The V call is TRBV7-9, the J call TRBJ2-1; D may be TRBD1 (5 bases). V lost 5 bases and J lost 6, with 11 bases in between. Germline V gene lookup returns CDR1 SEHNR and CDR2 FQNEAQ (reference sequence). The CDR3 has 13 residues.

The chain employs TRBV28 and TRBJ2-2; D is unresolved. Trimming removed 5 bases from V and 5 bases from J, with 6 bases in between. Germline CDR1 and CDR2: MDHEN and SYDVKM. This CDR3 is built from 12 residues. The CDR3 region has the DNA TGTGCCAGCAGTCCGCGGACCGGGGAGCTGTTTTTT. Its translation: CASSPRTGELFF.

This clone has only one observation. This chain uses TRBV5-1 with TRBJ1-5; D uncertain. Per the germline V gene, CDR1 is SGHRS and CDR2 is YFSETQ. V was cut by 0 bases and J by 7 bases, with 14 bases left in between. There are 15 residues in the CDR3. This CDR3 reads CASSLDGVEGQPQHF. CDR3 coding DNA: TGCGCCAGCAGCTTGGACGGGGTGGAGGGACAGCCCCAGCATTTT. Full variable domain (missing parts from reference TRBV5-1 and TRBJ1-5): KAGVTQTPRYLIKTRGQQVTLSCSPISGHRSVSWYQQTPGQGLQFLFEYFSETQRNKGNFPGRFSGRQFSNSRSEMNVSTLELGDSALYLCASSLDGVEGQPQHFGDGTRLSIL.

V and J are TRBV7-2 and TRBJ2-5; 9 bases are a match to TRBD2. The CDR3 is 15 residues long. CDR1 SGHTA and CDR2 FQGNSA come from the germline V gene. The V segment lost 2 bases and the J segment 4 bases; nucleotides outside the gene matches: 5. CDR3 sequence reads: CASSLLAGFAETQYF. The DNA of the CDR3 is TGTGCCAGCAGCTTACTAGCGGGGTTCGCAGAGACCCAGTACTTC.

This clone appeared once. The gene calls are TRBV11-3 and TRBJ2-6; no clear D. CDR3 length equals 15 residues. Trimming cost V 5 bases and J 4 bases, with 12 bases left between them. Germline loops: CDR1 SGHNT, CDR2 YENEEA. For the CDR3, the DNA is TGTGCCAGCAGCCTGGACGGTACCGGGGCCAACGTCCTGACTTTC. Amino acids: CASSLDGTGANVLTF.

This chain links TRBV19 with TRBJ1-5; D remains ambiguous. From germline, CDR1 is LNHDA and CDR2 SQIVND (reference sequence). The V and J ends lost 3 bases and 3 bases respectively, with 12 bases between them. The CDR3 covers 15 residues. The CDR3 protein is CASSMGGLDNQPQHF. CDR3 sequence (DNA): TGTGCCAGTAGTATGGGAGGGCTGGACAATCAGCCCCAGCATTTT.

The chain is built from TRBV3-1 (or the pseudogene TRBV3-2) and TRBJ2-1; tentatively, D is TRBD1 or TRBD2 (6 bases each). The CDR3 sequence is 15 residues long. The germline V and J ends were trimmed by 5 bases and 1 base, with 12 bases remaining between them. The germline V gene has CDR1 LGHDT and CDR2 YNNKEL (reference sequence). The CDR3 DNA sequence: TGTGCCAGCAGCGCGAGGGGGGAATCCTACAATGAGCAGTTCTTC. It encodes CASSARGESYNEQFF.

This chain connects TRBV12-3 or TRBV12-4 to TRBJ1-2, with D possibly TRBD1 on 5 matching bases. The length of the CDR3 is 12 residues. Trimming removed 3 bases at V and 14 bases at J, with 16 bases between. The CDR3 protein is CASSFTLTGGTF. The CDR3 nucleotides read TGTGCCAGCAGTTTTACCCTCACAGGCGGGACCTTC.

This clone occurred a few times. The CDR3 here is CASSVGGPRSEQYF. In DNA, the CDR3 is TGCGCCAGCAGTGTAGGGGGCCCTAGGAGTGAGCAGTACTTC. The chain combines TRBV10-1 with TRBJ2-7, with 7 positions matching TRBD1. The J segment lost 7 bases and the V segment lost 4 bases, leaving 10 bases of the junction unmatched. The CDR3 runs 14 residues. Germline V gives CDR1 WNHNN, CDR2 SYGVQD (reference sequence).

The chain links TRBV10-3 to TRBJ1-1, with 7 bases fitting TRBD1. V shed 3 bases and J 1 base; nucleotides not matched to a gene: 2. CDR3 length: 14 amino acids. Germline V lookup: CDR1 ENHRY, CDR2 SYGVKD. As DNA, the CDR3 is TGTGCCATCAGTGACTACAGGGGGAACACTGAAGCTTTCTTT. Its protein product is CAISDYRGNTEAFF.

This chain links TRBV18 with TRBJ1-2, with D perhaps TRBD1 (6 bases). CDR1 and CDR2 (germline): KGHSH, LQKENI. The CDR3 has 15 amino acids. Trimming stripped 2 bases from V and 2 bases from J, with 12 bases between. The CDR3 reads CASSPSLTGNYGYTF. CDR3 bases: TGTGCCAGCTCACCATCCCTGACAGGAAACTATGGCTACACCTTC.

The rearrangement links TRBV7-8 to TRBJ1-4, with D maybe TRBD1 (6 bases). Trimming took off 1 base at V and 4 bases at J, with 10 bases between the two ends. CDR3 length: 15 amino acids. Germline CDR1 SGHVS, CDR2 FQNEAQ. CDR3 sequence: CASSLEQGHNEKLFF. CDR3 coding DNA: TGTGCCAGCAGCTTAGAACAGGGCCATAATGAAAAACTGTTTTTT.

This rearrangement joins TRBV3-1 (or the pseudogene TRBV3-2) to TRBJ1-6; 9 positions agree with TRBD1. V was pared by 4 bases and J by 8 bases, with 6 bases of the junction left unmatched. Germline CDR1 and CDR2: LGHDT and YNNKEL (reference sequence). The CDR3 spans 15 residues. The DNA of the CDR3 is TGTGCCAGCAGCCGAGAGGGACAGGGTGATTCACCCCTCCACTTT. Translating gives CASSREGQGDSPLHF.

This clone occurred once. The chain has TRBV18 and TRBJ1-2, with TRBD1 matching 11 bases. This CDR3 contains 15 residues. CDR1 is KGHSH and CDR2 is LQKENI in the germline V gene. V lost 3 bases to trimming and J lost 4 bases; unmatched junction nucleotides: 4. The CDR3: CASSPTGQGGYGYTF. CDR3 bases: TGTGCCAGCTCACCGACGGGACAGGGGGGCTATGGCTACACCTTC.

For this clone: A junction boundary mismatches the germline segment, possibly from a read error. The V gene is TRBV15, the J gene TRBJ1-2; TRBD1 matches at 11 bases. The CDR3 has 15 amino acids. The germline V gene has CDR1 LNHNV and CDR2 YYDKDF (reference sequence). This CDR3 is CATRSRGTGGEGYTF. CDR3 DNA: TGTGCCACCCGCAGTCGTGGGACAGGGGGGGAGGGCTACACCTTC.

The gene calls are TRBV19 and TRBJ1-2, with a weak D call TRBD1 (5 bases). The CDR3 is made up of 15 amino acids. Germline CDR1 LNHDA, CDR2 SQIVND (reference sequence). V lost 10 bases and J lost 8, with 26 bases in between. CDR3 residues: CATQWKGGGGVGYTF. CDR3 in DNA: TGTGCCACCCAGTGGAAGGGTGGTGGAGGGGTAGGCTACACCTTC.

This clone was seen a handful of times. The CDR3: CASSLASGLYGYTF. Written as DNA, the CDR3 is TGCGCCAGCAGCTTGGCCAGCGGACTTTATGGCTACACCTTC. V and J are TRBV5-1 and TRBJ1-2; D unclear. This CDR3 has 14 residues. Germline assignment: CDR1 SGHRS and CDR2 YFSETQ. Trimming removed 0 bases at V and 5 bases at J, with 11 bases between.

The V gene is TRBV6-2 or TRBV6-3, the J gene TRBJ2-5; 10 nucleotides align to TRBD2. V lost 3 bases to trimming and J lost 4 bases; unmatched junction nucleotides: 5. CDR3 length equals 15 residues. Germline V CDR1 and CDR2: MNHEY, SVGEGT. CDR3 region: CASSYQRGGSETQYF. The CDR3 region has the DNA TGTGCCAGCAGTTATCAGCGGGGGGGCTCAGAGACCCAGTACTTC.

The chain links TRBV5-6 to TRBJ2-3, with a weak D call TRBD1 (5 bases). The CDR3 extends over 16 amino acids. Germline loops: CDR1 SGHDT, CDR2 YYEEEE. The V and J ends lost 0 bases and 2 bases respectively, with 13 bases between them. CDR3: CASSLVGVTATDTQYF. The CDR3 DNA sequence: TGTGCCAGCAGCTTGGTTGGGGTGACAGCCACAGATACGCAGTATTTT.

This chain connects TRBV7-9 to TRBJ1-1, with TRBD1 as a possible D gene (6 bases). V lost 4 bases and J 2 bases, leaving 17 bases between the germline ends. Germline CDR1 and CDR2: SEHNR and FQNEAQ (reference sequence). The CDR3 consists of 16 residues. The CDR3 DNA reads as TGTGCCAGCAGCTCACCCCCCGGGACACTTAACACTGAAGCTTTCTTT. This encodes CASSSPPGTLNTEAFF.